The 4 T cell receptor beta chains presented below share a single source sample, sequenced in a study of beta chain features in type 1 diabetes. Overall study results and limits: Shortening of TCRB CDR3s, moderate but significant, appeared in all four CD4+ subsets of Type 1 diabetes patients.

The sequenced template was cDNA made from the entire isolated RNA. TCRdb keeps only in-frame clones here, not all; method: immunoSEQ multiplex PCR. Of about 650,000 clones detected, around 11% appear once; the ten largest clones hold 0.095% to 0.15%. Their recognized antigens are unknown. Sequencing was done on a sample of naive CD4+ T cells from blood. The receptors here all came from a man aged 30-40 years with type 1 diabetes.

The CDR3 DNA sequence: TGTGCCAGCAGCCACAACAGGGACCCAACTAATGAAAAACTGTTTTTT. Protein product: CASSHNRDPTNEKLFF. J is TRBJ1-4 and V is TRBV9; D perhaps matches TRBD1 (6 bases). The germline V gene encodes CDR1 SGDLS and CDR2 YYNGEE. Trimming left V 4 bases short and J 0 bases short, with 13 bases between. This CDR3 is built from 16 residues.

Only a few counts were recorded for this clone. This chain connects TRBV7-3 to TRBJ1-6; no firm D call. The V end was cut by 3 bases, the J end by 11 bases, with 11 bases between. Germline lookup yields CDR1 SGHTA and CDR2 FQGTGA. This CDR3 is built from 13 residues. CDR3 DNA sequence: TGTGCCAGCAGCTTGACCGAAGGAACACCCCTCCACTTT. Its translation is CASSLTEGTPLHF.

This clone was seen a few times. V usage is TRBV7-6 and J usage is TRBJ2-3; D is ambiguous. The CDR3 totals 14 residues. Deletions cut 5 bases from V and 3 bases from J, with 12 bases between. Per the germline V gene, CDR1 is SGHVS and CDR2 is FNYEAQ. The CDR3 coding sequence is TGTGCCAGCAGCACCATCTTAAGTACAGATACGCAGTATTTT. This gives the protein CASSTILSTDTQYF.

This clone was detected a few times. The genes are TRBV29-1 and TRBJ1-2, with D perhaps TRBD1 (5 bases). The V gene lost 6 bases and the J gene lost 2 bases, with 16 bases spanning the gap. From germline, CDR1 is SQVTM and CDR2 ANQGSEA. The CDR3 loop spans 14 amino acids. The CDR3: CSVRGRWGNYGYTF. For the CDR3, the DNA is TGCAGCGTGAGGGGCCGCTGGGGAAACTATGGCTACACCTTC.